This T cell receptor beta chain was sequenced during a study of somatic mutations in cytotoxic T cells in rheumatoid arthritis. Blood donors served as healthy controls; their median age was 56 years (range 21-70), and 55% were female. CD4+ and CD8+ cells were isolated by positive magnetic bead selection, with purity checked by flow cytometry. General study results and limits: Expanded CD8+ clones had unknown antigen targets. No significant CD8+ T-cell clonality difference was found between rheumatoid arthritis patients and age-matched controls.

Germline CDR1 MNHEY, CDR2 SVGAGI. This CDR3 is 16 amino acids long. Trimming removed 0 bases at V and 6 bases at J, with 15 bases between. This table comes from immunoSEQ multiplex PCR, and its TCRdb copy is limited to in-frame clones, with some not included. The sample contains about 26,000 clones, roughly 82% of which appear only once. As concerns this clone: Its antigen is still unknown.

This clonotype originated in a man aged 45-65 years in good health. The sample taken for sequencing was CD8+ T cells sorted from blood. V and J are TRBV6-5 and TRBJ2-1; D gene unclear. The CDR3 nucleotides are TGTGCCAGCAGTTACTCAACGGGTGAAGCTATCAATGAGCAGTTCTTC. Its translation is CASSYSTGEAINEQFF.